A single T cell receptor (beta chain) is shown here with its context. Its antigen is unknown. From about 400 ng of RNA, a library with molecular barcoded alpha/delta and beta/gamma adaptors was made. TCRdb analysed the reads with MiXCR anew, one entry per CDR3 protein. The data contain tens of thousands of distinct CDR3 sequences, roughly 18% of them singletons. The entry originates in a study of read filtering for tumor transcriptome and immune sequencing. General study points: In IR-seq, single-read clonotypes were around 80% of clonotypes but around 3.5% of reads.

The germline V gene encodes CDR1 MNHEY and CDR2 SMNVEV (reference sequence). V dropped 5 bases and J dropped 4 bases, with 18 bases sitting between them. This CDR3 has 15 residues. This receptor was taken from a donor aged 40 or older with multiple myeloma. Sequenced: a population of CD138-negative cells sorted from bone marrow. The rearrangement uses TRBV27 and TRBJ2-7; a weak D match, TRBD1 (5 bases). CDR3 sequence: CASSLLGQAQYEQYF. The CDR3 DNA sequence: TGTGCCAGCAGTCTGTTGGGGCAAGCCCAATACGAGCAGTACTTC.